One sample yielded the 4 T cell receptor beta chains listed below, sequenced in a study of T cell responses to AZD1222 COVID-19 vaccine. Data came from immunoSEQ multiplex PCR; TCRdb stores just in-frame clones and leaves some out. The repertoire holds about 120,000 clones, with less than 90% as singletons. This specimen consisted of peripheral blood, obtained on day 0 of AZD1222 vaccination. The receptors originated from an adult in good health.

The chain employs TRBV12-5 and TRBJ1-1; D might be TRBD1 (5 bases). V was trimmed by 5 bases and J by 5 bases, leaving 9 bases between them. CDR3 size: 12 residues. Germline loops: CDR1 LGHNT, CDR2 FRNRAP. The CDR3 nucleotides read TGTGCTAGTGGTAGCGGGGGGACTGAAGCTTTCTTT. Its protein is CASGSGGTEAFF.

The V gene is TRBV9, the J gene TRBJ1-1; no definite D call. V was clipped by 0 bases and J by 4 bases, with 10 bases between them. This CDR3 spans 14 amino acids. Germline V gene data show CDR1 as SGDLS and CDR2 as YYNGEE. The CDR3: CASSVGVGITEAFF. The CDR3 coding sequence is TGTGCCAGCAGCGTAGGAGTGGGAATCACTGAAGCTTTCTTT.

This sequence joins TRBV5-8 and TRBJ1-6; a weak D match, TRBD1 (6 bases). Germline V lookup: CDR1 SGHTS, CDR2 YDEGEE. Trimming cost V 0 bases and J 11 bases, with 15 bases left between them. This CDR3 is built from 15 residues. DNA of the CDR3: TGTGCCAGCAGCTTGGTTCAGGGGTCGGAAGCACCCCTCCACTTT. It specifies CASSLVQGSEAPLHF. The full variable domain, in which reference TRBV5-8 and TRBJ1-6 provide the parts outside the CDR3, is EAGVTQSPTHLIKTRGQQATLRCSPISGHTSVYWYQQALGLGLQFLLWYDEGEERNRGNFPPRFSGRQFPNYSSELNVNALELEDSALYLCASSLVQGSEAPLHFGNGTRLTVT.

The chain recombines TRBV6-5 with TRBJ1-6, with no clear D. Germline V gives CDR1 MNHEY, CDR2 SVGAGI. Trimming removed 8 bases from V and 12 bases from J, with 23 bases in between. The CDR3 totals 15 residues. The CDR3 spells CASATTLGGSEPLHF. CDR3 DNA sequence: TGTGCCAGCGCTACTACACTGGGAGGGTCTGAACCCCTCCACTTT.